This TCR beta chain was sequenced during a study of PD-L1 blockade in urothelial cancer. Study background: It was at 3 weeks (second dose) and 6 weeks after treatment start that blood was analyzed.

The time point is: pretreatment peripheral blood. The CDR3 has 15 residues. Germline V gene lookup returns CDR1 LNHNV and CDR2 YYDKDF (reference sequence). Added to each PCR by spiking were synthetic TCR analog templates. Clones were sequenced by immunoSEQ multiplex PCR, and TCRdb holds only the in-frame ones, with some missing. In the table there are 85,000 to 95,000 clones, around 89% of which are singletons. As regards this clone: One end of the junction fails to match germline, which may point to a read error.

This TCR came from a woman at least 80 years old with urothelial cancer. This sample comprised PBMCs, obtained around atezolizumab (anti-PD-L1) treatment. The chain couples TRBV15 to TRBJ2-3; maybe TRBD1 (6 bases). The CDR3 is CATSGDRRSTDTQYF. In DNA, the CDR3 is TGTGCCACCAGCGGAGACAGGCGCTCCACAGATACGCAGTATTTT. The full variable domain, with the rest looked up from reference TRBV15 and TRBJ2-3, is DAMVIQNPRYQVTQFGKPVTLSCSQTLNHNVMYWYQQKSSQAPKLLFHYYDKDFNNEADTPDNFQSRRPNTSFCFLDIRSPGLGDTAMYLCATSGDRRSTDTQYFGPGTRLTVL.